This T cell receptor beta chain was recorded in a study of Ad26.COV2.S vaccination and SARS-CoV-2 variants. The overall study: Participant was drawn from the COV1001 Ad26.COV2.S trial arm.

Overall study findings and caveats: Once vaccination had occurred, spike-specific CD8+ and CD4+ T cell responses reportedly showed substantial breadth. Participants given vaccine showed non-spike TCR breadth similar to that of placebo recipients.

Trimming took off 6 bases at V and 5 bases at J, with 10 bases between the two ends. This CDR3 comprises 13 residues. Germline V gene lookup returns CDR1 LNHDA and CDR2 SQIVND (reference sequence). Treatment in this sample: around 19 received Ad26.COV2.S at low or high dose, single or two shots; about 5 received placebo; per-sample allocation not given. Samples analyzed were those drawn on day 63 after the first vaccine or placebo injection. An adult donor aged 18-55 years was enrolled in Boston. The protocol was immunoSEQ multiplex PCR, while the TCRdb copy is restricted to in-frame clones and leaves out a portion. Of 410,000 or so clones in the sample, approximately 92% are singletons; the top ten hold more than 1.5%. On this clone itself: The antigen remains undetermined.

This receptor was identified in a person between 18 and 60 years old who received the Ad26.COV2.S COVID-19 vaccine or a placebo. The material was peripheral blood, obtained in a trial of Ad26.COV2.S vaccine versus placebo. This chain links TRBV19 with TRBJ1-4, with D possibly TRBD1 on 6 matching bases. The DNA of the CDR3 is TGTGCCAGTAGGGGGCAGGGGAATGAAAAACTGTTTTTT. Its protein is CASRGQGNEKLFF.